Shown below are 5 T cell receptor beta chains from a single sample sequenced in a study of T cell repertoires in cytomegalovirus infection. One entry per CDR3 protein, called by TCRdb with MiXCR from the reads. The table includes 350,000 to 400,000 distinct CDR3 sequences, nearly 35% detected once. Their target antigens are unknown. Material: cultured PBMCs, obtained from culture after CMV antigen stimulation. Every receptor here comes from a human donor in good health (CMV status not recorded). Some clones in this sample may be carry-over from other donors' samples.

This clonotype has a count of ten or more. The gene calls are TRBV7-2 and TRBJ2-3; D not certain. From germline, CDR1 is SGHTA and CDR2 FQGNSA. Trimming took 5 bases from V and 0 from J, leaving 3 bases between them. The CDR3 consists of 12 residues. CDR3 sequence (DNA): TGTGCCAGCAGCCCGAGCACAGATACGCAGTATTTT. It yields the protein CASSPSTDTQYF.

A few counts support this clonotype. The chain combines TRBV5-5 with TRBJ2-7; 9 bases align to TRBD2. In germline, CDR1 is SGHKS, CDR2 YYEKEE (reference sequence). This CDR3 comprises 14 residues. V gave up 4 bases and J gave up 9 bases; unmatched junction bases: 11. The CDR3 is CASSRPSSGMRQYV. As DNA, the CDR3 is TGTGCCAGCAGCCGGCCCTCTAGCGGGATGCGGCAGTACGTC.

As concerns this clonotype: Mismatch with germline at one junction end may stem from a read error. The gene calls are TRBV2 and TRBJ2-7, with TRBD1 identical over 11 bases. Germline lookup yields CDR1 SNHLY and CDR2 FYNNEI. The CDR3 is 12 residues long. This CDR3 is CASSSTGQGALF. CDR3 coding DNA: TGTGCCAGCAGTTCAACAGGACAGGGGGCTCTATTC.

This clonotype was detected only a few times. This chain links TRBV6-5 with TRBJ1-5; 7 bases fit TRBD1. Germline V gene lookup returns CDR1 MNHEY and CDR2 SVGAGI. Trimming removed 6 bases from V and 7 bases from J; junction bases left unmatched: 3. The CDR3 sequence is 12 residues long. The chain's CDR3 is CASRNRGQPQHF. CDR3 in DNA: TGTGCCAGCAGGAACAGGGGACAGCCCCAGCATTTT.

The rearrangement uses TRBV7-2 and TRBJ2-5; D may be TRBD2 (5 bases). Germline V gene sequence: CDR1 SGHTA, CDR2 FQGNSA. Trimming cost V 2 bases and J 2 bases, with 6 bases left between them. This CDR3 comprises 13 residues. The CDR3: CASSLWEQETQYF. DNA for the CDR3: TGTGCCAGCAGCTTATGGGAGCAAGAGACCCAGTACTTC.